The TCR beta chain described here comes from a study of blood T cell repertoires in COVID-19. On the study more broadly: From the United States, Italy and Spain came samples of acute and convalescent COVID-19. PBMCs, B-cell-depleted T cells, or T cells provided the cDNA or gDNA that made up the material.

The germline V gene encodes CDR1 LGHDT and CDR2 YNNKEL (reference sequence). CDR3 length: 14 amino acids. The trim removed 8 bases at V and 7 bases at J, leaving 9 bases unmatched. The authors' processing: Reference gene primer amplification yielded estimated nucleated cell counts. Using immunoSEQ multiplex PCR, the repertoire was profiled, and TCRdb retains in-frame clones only, with some absent. V, J and clone size are those of that table, while D and trimming were read from the DNA. The data contain 95,000 to 110,000 clones, approximately 80% of them singletons. The sequenced sample was peripheral blood. The TCR sequence derives from a human donor in a cohort sampled during active COVID-19. This chain links TRBV3-1 (or the pseudogene TRBV3-2) with TRBJ1-2, with 11 bases matching TRBD1. The chain's CDR3 is CASEGGTGGVGYTF. The CDR3 nucleotides read TGTGCCAGCGAAGGGGGGACAGGGGGTGTTGGCTACACCTTC.